This T cell receptor beta chain was found in a study of early T cells in non-severe SARS-CoV-2 infection. Study at large: Bulk RNA isolated from unsorted whole blood underwent sequencing; chains were not paired.

This CDR3 comprises 17 residues. Germline CDR1 and CDR2: KGHSH and LQKENI. V dropped 5 bases and J dropped 9 bases, with 23 bases sitting between them. This clonotype was found many times. The protocol attached unique molecular identifiers to individual cDNA molecules. TCRdb passed the 5' RACE reads through MiXCR, listing each CDR3 protein once. The sample lists some 38,000 distinct CDR3 sequences; 5% to 6.5% were seen once. The receptor was isolated from an adult who was a healthcare worker with PCR-confirmed SARS-CoV-2 infection or an uninfected control (not recorded which). J is TRBJ1-6 and V is TRBV18; possibly TRBD1 for D (6 bases). Sequenced input: whole blood. Here the CDR3 DNA reads TGTGCCAGCTCATTAAACGGGGGGGCGCCGACTACTTCACCCCTCCACTTT. Translation: CASSLNGGAPTTSPLHF.